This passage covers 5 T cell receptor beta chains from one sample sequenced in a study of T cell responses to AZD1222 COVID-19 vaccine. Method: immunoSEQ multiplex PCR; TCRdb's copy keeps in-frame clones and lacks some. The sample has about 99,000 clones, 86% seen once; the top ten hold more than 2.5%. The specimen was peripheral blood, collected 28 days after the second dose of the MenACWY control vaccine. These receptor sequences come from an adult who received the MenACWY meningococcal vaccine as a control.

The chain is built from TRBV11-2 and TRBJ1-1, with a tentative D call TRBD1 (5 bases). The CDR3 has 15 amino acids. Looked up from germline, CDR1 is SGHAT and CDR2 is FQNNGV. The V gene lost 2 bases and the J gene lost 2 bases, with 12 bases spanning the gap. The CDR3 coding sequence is TGTGCCAGCAGCTTATTGGCAGGGAGCAACACTGAAGCTTTCTTT. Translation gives CASSLLAGSNTEAFF.

CDR3 loop: CASSDSGGMNTEAFF. The CDR3 DNA reads TGTGCCAGCAGTGATTCAGGGGGTATGAACACTGAAGCTTTCTTT. The J gene is TRBJ1-1, the V gene TRBV2; 7 nucleotides align to TRBD1. V shed 3 bases and J 0 bases; nucleotides not matched to a gene: 4. Per the germline V gene, CDR1 is SNHLY and CDR2 is FYNNEI. The CDR3 spans 15 residues.

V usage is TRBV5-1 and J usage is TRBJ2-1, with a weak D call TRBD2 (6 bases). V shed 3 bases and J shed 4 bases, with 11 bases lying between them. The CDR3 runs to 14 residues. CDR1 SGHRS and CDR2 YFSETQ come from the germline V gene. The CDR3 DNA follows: TGCGCCAGCAGCTCTACCGGGAGATACAATGAGCAGTTCTTC. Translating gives CASSSTGRYNEQFF.

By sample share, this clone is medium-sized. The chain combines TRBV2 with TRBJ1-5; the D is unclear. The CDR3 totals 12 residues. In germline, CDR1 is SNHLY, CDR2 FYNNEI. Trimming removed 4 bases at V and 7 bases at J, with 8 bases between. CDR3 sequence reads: CASSGEGQPQHF. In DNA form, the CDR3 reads TGTGCCAGCAGTGGGGAGGGCCAGCCCCAGCATTTT.

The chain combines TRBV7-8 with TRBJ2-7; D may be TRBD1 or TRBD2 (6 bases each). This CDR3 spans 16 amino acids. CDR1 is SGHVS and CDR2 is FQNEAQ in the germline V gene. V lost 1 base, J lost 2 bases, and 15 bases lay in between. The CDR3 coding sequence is TGTGCCAGCAGCTTAGTCTCACTAGGGGGGACCTACGAGCAGTACTTC. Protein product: CASSLVSLGGTYEQYF.